This TCR beta chain is drawn from a study of T cells in Graves' hyperthyroidism and ophthalmopathy. Looking at the study overall: At initial diagnosis, before any treatment had begun, peripheral blood was obtained.

Amplified regions were TCR beta CDR3 sequences from RNA transcripts. TCR CDR3 regions were first amplified by RT-PCR with HTBI primers. TCRdb re-called the multiplex PCR reads through MiXCR, storing one row per CDR3 protein. The sample shows more than 350,000 distinct CDR3 sequences, about 16% of them seen only once. V shed 10 bases, J shed 6 bases, and the junction held 12 bases outside the gene matches. From germline, CDR1 is ENHRY and CDR2 SYGVKD. The CDR3 totals 14 residues. Active moderate-to-severe ophthalmopathy, Clinical Activity Score at least 3, NOSPECS at least 4, under 3 months' duration. Clinical symptoms, serum thyroxine and TRAb, thyroid ultrasound and orbital computed tomography together formed the diagnostic basis. The PBMCs had their origin in roughly 10 ml of fresh peripheral blood. Ten or more counts support this clonotype.

The sequenced sample consisted of blood. The sequence came from a woman aged 60-75 years with Graves' ophthalmopathy. The rearrangement joins TRBV10-3 to TRBJ2-1; 7 bases are shared with TRBD1. The CDR3 loop reads CATTGTVEVNEQFF. In DNA form, the CDR3 reads TGTGCCACCACCGGGACAGTGGAGGTCAATGAGCAGTTCTTC.